This T cell receptor (beta chain) was retrieved from a study of T cells in Graves' hyperthyroidism and ophthalmopathy. Whole-study results and caveats: Most clonotypes expanded in the thyroid (above 0.001) were also present in blood.

This clonotype was counted a few times. Antigen unknown. The V gene's germline CDR1 is LNHDA and CDR2 SQIVND (reference sequence). With 4 bases clipped from V and 0 bases from J, the junction kept 10 bases outside the gene matches. The CDR3 runs to 18 residues. RNA transcripts served as the template for amplifying TCR beta CDR3 regions. The primer set for the first-round RT-PCR of the TCR CDR3 was HTBI. Each CDR3 protein is one row after TCRdb ran MiXCR on the multiplex PCR reads. The sample holds about 640,000 distinct CDR3 sequences, 13% to 15% seen once. The sequenced sample consisted of blood. The chain uses TRBV19 and TRBJ2-1; 9 positions match TRBD1. The receptor was derived from a woman aged 50 to 65 with Graves' ophthalmopathy. The CDR3 is CASSNPGTGSGSYNEQFF. CDR3 nucleotide sequence: TGTGCCAGTAGTAATCCCGGGACAGGGTCAGGCTCCTACAATGAGCAGTTCTTC.